This T cell receptor (beta chain) originates from a study of T-cell reconstitution after alpha-beta-depleted transplantation in children. Researchers prepared the TCRbeta library using unique molecular identifiers, the study reports. Each CDR3 protein gets one entry after TCRdb re-called the PCR reads with MiXCR. The sample includes more than 450,000 distinct CDR3 sequences, around 17% of them seen just once. Germline V gives CDR1 SGHRS, CDR2 YFSETQ. V lost 0 bases to trimming and J lost 5 bases, with 12 bases between them. The CDR3 runs 15 residues. The receptor's source is a human donor who donated a stem cell graft to a child with acute lymphoblastic leukemia. The chain links TRBV5-1 to TRBJ1-3; no clear D. The sample here was PBMCs from the stem cell graft donor, taken from the stem cell graft. CDR3 in DNA: TGCGCCAGCAGCTTGGCCGAACTGGGAAGAAACACCATATATTTT. Translated: CASSLAELGRNTIYF.